The clone carrying this TCR beta chain has just a few counts. Other DNA variants within this sample encode the same CDR3. The data stem from a study of graft-versus-host responses after intestinal transplantation. Study-level information: Induction using anti-thymocyte globulin, followed by tacrolimus and steroids for roughly 3 years, was given to all recipients.

Once graft tissue had been processed, intraepithelial and lamina propria lymphocytes were released. Germline CDR1 reads MNHNS; CDR2 reads SASEGT. V dropped 2 bases and J dropped 0 bases, with 5 bases sitting between them. The CDR3 is made up of 13 amino acids. Clones were read by immunoSEQ multiplex PCR, and TCRdb kept only the in-frame ones, dropping some. This table holds tens of thousands of clones, about 80% found once. The TCR comes from a human patient who received an intestinal transplant, so some T cells may come from the graft donor. This chain links TRBV6-1 with TRBJ2-7; D remains ambiguous. The material sequenced was ileum tissue, taken 98 days after intestinal transplantation. The CDR3 reads CASSEPSSYEQYF. For the CDR3, the DNA is TGTGCCAGCAGTGAACCGAGCTCCTACGAGCAGTACTTC.